Listed here are 7 T cell receptor beta chains from one sample, sequenced in a study of blood T cell repertoires in COVID-19. The assay was immunoSEQ multiplex PCR, and TCRdb's table has in-frame clones only and misses some. This sample carries more than 250,000 clones, around nine tenths of them seen once, and the ten largest clones take about 6.1%. Specimen: PBMCs or T cells enriched from blood (not recorded which). The receptors here all came from a middle-aged woman who had recovered from COVID-19.

The V gene is TRBV18, the J gene TRBJ1-3, with 7 bases that match TRBD1. In germline, CDR1 is KGHSH, CDR2 LQKENI. Trimming took 5 bases from V and 0 from J; bases not matched to a gene: 7. CDR3 length: 16 residues. The CDR3 here is CASSKGQASSGNTIYF. CDR3 sequence (DNA): TGTGCCAGCTCAAAAGGACAGGCTTCCTCTGGAAACACCATATATTTT.

The rearrangement joins TRBV7-9 to TRBJ2-7, with unresolved D. Germline V gene data show CDR1 as SEHNR and CDR2 as FQNEAQ (reference sequence). The V and J ends lost 1 base and 5 bases respectively, with 12 bases between them. The CDR3 is 14 residues long. CDR3 region: CASSLGARQNEQYF. CDR3 coding DNA: TGTGCCAGCAGCTTAGGGGCACGGCAGAACGAGCAGTACTTC.

The chain's CDR3 is CASSSDRPFSGNTIYF. CDR3 nucleotides: TGTGCCAGCTCATCCGACAGACCCTTCAGTGGGAACACCATATATTTT. This chain joins TRBV18 and TRBJ1-3, with TRBD1 as a possible D gene (5 bases). Germline CDR1 and CDR2: KGHSH and LQKENI. The CDR3 is made up of 16 amino acids. V was clipped by 5 bases and J by 7 bases, with 21 bases between them.

The rearrangement uses TRBV7-2 and TRBJ1-6; 8 bases are a match to TRBD1. The germline V gene encodes CDR1 SGHTA and CDR2 FQGNSA. The CDR3 covers 14 residues. V dropped 5 bases and J dropped 11; count of bases not matched to a gene: 8. The CDR3, as DNA: TGTGCCAGCAGCCCGGACAGGGCTCCGGCACCCCTCCACTTT. Translating it yields CASSPDRAPAPLHF.

The CDR3 DNA sequence: TGCGCCAGCAGCTTGGAAGGGGGCGATCAGCCCCAGCATTTT. This sequence encodes CASSLEGGDQPQHF. V usage is TRBV5-1 and J usage is TRBJ1-5, with TRBD1 identical over 7 bases. The germline gives CDR1 SGHRS, CDR2 YFSETQ. Unmatched junction bases numbered 2, after V lost 0 bases and J lost 5 bases. This CDR3 comprises 14 residues.

In regard to this clone: Other DNA sequences of this sample code for an identical CDR3. The chain joins TRBV3-1 (or the pseudogene TRBV3-2) to TRBJ1-2; D might be TRBD1 (5 bases). V was pared by 4 bases and J by 5 bases, with 14 bases between. Germline V gives CDR1 LGHDT, CDR2 YNNKEL (reference sequence). The CDR3 runs 14 residues. The CDR3 here is CASSPTGGGYGYTF. CDR3 nucleotide sequence: TGTGCCAGCAGCCCCACCGGGGGAGGGTATGGCTACACCTTC.

The rearrangement uses TRBV27 and TRBJ2-7; 9 nucleotides line up with TRBD1. Germline V gene lookup returns CDR1 MNHEY and CDR2 SMNVEV (reference sequence). Trimming cost V 2 bases and J 4 bases; bases outside gene matches: 6. The CDR3 loop spans 15 amino acids. CDR3 region: CASSLGGGQGYEQYF. CDR3 bases: TGTGCCAGCAGTTTAGGGGGGGGACAGGGTTACGAGCAGTACTTC.